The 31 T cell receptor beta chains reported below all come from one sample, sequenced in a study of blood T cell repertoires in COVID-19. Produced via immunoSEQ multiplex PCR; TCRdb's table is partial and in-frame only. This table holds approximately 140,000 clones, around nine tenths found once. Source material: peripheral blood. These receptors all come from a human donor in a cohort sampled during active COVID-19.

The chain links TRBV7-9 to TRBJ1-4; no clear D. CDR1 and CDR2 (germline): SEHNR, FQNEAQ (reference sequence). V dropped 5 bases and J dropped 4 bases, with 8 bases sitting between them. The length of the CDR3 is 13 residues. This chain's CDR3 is CASSKAGNEKLFF. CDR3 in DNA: TGTGCCAGCAGCAAGGCGGGTAATGAAAAACTGTTTTTT.

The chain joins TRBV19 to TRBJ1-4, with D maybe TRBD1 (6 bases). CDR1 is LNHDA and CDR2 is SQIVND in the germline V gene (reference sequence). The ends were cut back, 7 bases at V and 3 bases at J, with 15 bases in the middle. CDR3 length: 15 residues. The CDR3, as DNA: TGTGCCAGTAACCAACAGGGACAACCTAATGAAAAACTGTTTTTT. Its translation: CASNQQGQPNEKLFF.

CDR3 loop: CASSSGQRDTGELFF. CDR3 coding DNA: TGTGCCAGCAGCTCAGGACAGAGGGACACCGGGGAGCTGTTTTTT. The chain employs TRBV5-5 and TRBJ2-2, with D perhaps TRBD1 (6 bases). V was pared by 3 bases and J by 3 bases, with 12 bases between. CDR1 is SGHKS, CDR2 YYEKEE, per germline (reference sequence). The CDR3 length is 15 residues.

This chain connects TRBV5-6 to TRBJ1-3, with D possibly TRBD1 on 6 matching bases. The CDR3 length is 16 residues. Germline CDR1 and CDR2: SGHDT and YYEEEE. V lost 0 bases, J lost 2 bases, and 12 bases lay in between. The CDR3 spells CASSLGRGQAGNTIYF. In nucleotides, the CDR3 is TGTGCCAGCAGCTTGGGTAGGGGACAAGCTGGAAACACCATATATTTT. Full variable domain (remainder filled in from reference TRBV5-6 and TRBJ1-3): DAGVTQSPTHLIKTRGQQVTLRCSPKSGHDTVSWYQQALGQGPQFIFQYYEEEERQRGNFPDRFSGHQFPNYSSELNVNALLLGDSALYLCASSLGRGQAGNTIYFGEGSWLTVV.

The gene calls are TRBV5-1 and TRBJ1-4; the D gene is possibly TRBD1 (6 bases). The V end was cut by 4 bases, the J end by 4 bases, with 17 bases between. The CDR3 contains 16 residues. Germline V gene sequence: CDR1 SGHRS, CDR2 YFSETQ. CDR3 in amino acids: CASSLGHAGVNEKLFF. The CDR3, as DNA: TGCGCCAGCAGCCTGGGACATGCGGGGGTTAATGAAAAACTGTTTTTT.

The CDR3 protein is CASSPLGRGETQYF. CDR3 nucleotides: TGTGCCAGCAGTCCCCTAGGGAGGGGTGAGACCCAGTACTTC. The V gene is TRBV6-5, the J gene TRBJ2-5; 7 nucleotides match TRBD2. J lost 5 bases, V lost 5 bases, and 8 bases had no gene match. CDR3 length equals 14 residues. CDR1 is MNHEY, CDR2 SVGAGI, per germline.

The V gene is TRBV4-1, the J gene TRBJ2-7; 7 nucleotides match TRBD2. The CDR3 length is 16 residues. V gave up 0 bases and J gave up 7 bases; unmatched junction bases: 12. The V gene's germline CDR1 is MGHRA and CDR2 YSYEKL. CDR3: CASSQDRGGFSREQYF. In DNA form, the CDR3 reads TGCGCCAGCAGCCAAGATAGGGGAGGGTTTTCGCGGGAGCAGTACTTC.

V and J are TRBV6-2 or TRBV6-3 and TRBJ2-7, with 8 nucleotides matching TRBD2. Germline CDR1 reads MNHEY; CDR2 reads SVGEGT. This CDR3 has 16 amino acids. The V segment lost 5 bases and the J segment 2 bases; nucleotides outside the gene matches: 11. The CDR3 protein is CASSSRGGARTYEQYF. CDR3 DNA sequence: TGTGCCAGCAGTAGCCGGGGGGGGGCTCGGACCTACGAGCAGTACTTC.

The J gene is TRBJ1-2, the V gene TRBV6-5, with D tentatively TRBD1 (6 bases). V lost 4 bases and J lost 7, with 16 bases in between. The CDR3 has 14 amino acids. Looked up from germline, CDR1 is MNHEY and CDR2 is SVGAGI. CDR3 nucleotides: TGTGCCAGCAGTTTCATTACAGGGAATAGTGGCTACACCTTC. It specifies CASSFITGNSGYTF.

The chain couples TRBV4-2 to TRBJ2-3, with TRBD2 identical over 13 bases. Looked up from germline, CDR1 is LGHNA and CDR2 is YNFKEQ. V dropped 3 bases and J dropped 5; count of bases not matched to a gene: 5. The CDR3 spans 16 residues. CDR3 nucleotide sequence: TGTGCCAGCAGCCACAGACTAGCGGGGGGTTTAGATACGCAGTATTTT. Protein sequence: CASSHRLAGGLDTQYF.

CDR3 nucleotide sequence: TGTGCCAGCAGCTTGAGCTCTAGCGGGAGAATAGCCTACGAGCAGTACTTC. Translated, it gives CASSLSSSGRIAYEQYF. The rearrangement links TRBV7-2 to TRBJ2-7; 10 nucleotides align to TRBD2. V lost 3 bases to trimming and J lost 2 bases; unmatched junction nucleotides: 10. Germline CDR1 reads SGHTA; CDR2 reads FQGNSA. The length of the CDR3 is 17 residues.

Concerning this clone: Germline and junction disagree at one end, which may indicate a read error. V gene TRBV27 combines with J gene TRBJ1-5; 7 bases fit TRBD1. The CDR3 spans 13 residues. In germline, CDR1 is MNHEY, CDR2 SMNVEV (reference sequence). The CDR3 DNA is TGTGCCAGCAGTTTCTCGAGGGGGACAGCCGCGTATTTT. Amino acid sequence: CASSFSRGTAAYF.

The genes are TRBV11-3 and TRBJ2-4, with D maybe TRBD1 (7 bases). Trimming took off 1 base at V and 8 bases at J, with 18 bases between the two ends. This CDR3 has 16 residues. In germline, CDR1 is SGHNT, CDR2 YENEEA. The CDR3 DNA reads TGTGCCAGCAGCTTAGCCCAGGGGGGCGGTGAGGACATTCAGTACTTC. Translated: CASSLAQGGGEDIQYF.

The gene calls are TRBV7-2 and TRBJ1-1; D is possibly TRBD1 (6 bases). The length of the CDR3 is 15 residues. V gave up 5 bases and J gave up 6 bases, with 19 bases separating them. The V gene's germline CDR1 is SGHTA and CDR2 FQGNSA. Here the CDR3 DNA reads TGTGCCAGCAGCCCAACAGGGAATCGGTATTCTGAAGCTTTCTTT. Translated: CASSPTGNRYSEAFF. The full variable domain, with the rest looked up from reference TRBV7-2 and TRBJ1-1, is GAGVSQSPSNKVTEKGKDVELRCDPISGHTALYWYRQSLGQGLEFLIYFQGNSAPDKSGLPSDRFSAERTGGSVSTLTIQRTQQEDSAVYLCASSPTGNRYSEAFFGQGTRLTVV.

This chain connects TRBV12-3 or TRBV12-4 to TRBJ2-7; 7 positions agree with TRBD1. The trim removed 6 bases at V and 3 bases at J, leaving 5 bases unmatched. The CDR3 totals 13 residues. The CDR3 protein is CASRPGQSYEQYF. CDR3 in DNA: TGTGCCAGCAGACCGGGACAGAGCTACGAGCAGTACTTC.

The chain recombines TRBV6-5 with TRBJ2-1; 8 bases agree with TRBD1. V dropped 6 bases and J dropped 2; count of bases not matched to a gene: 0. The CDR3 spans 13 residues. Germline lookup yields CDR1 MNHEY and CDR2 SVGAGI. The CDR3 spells CASRGQAYNEQFF. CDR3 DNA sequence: TGTGCCAGCAGGGGACAGGCCTACAATGAGCAGTTCTTC.

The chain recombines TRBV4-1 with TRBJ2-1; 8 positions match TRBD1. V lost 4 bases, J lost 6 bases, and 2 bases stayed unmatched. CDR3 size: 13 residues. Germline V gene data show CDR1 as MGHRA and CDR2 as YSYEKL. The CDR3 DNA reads TGCGCCAGCAGCCCCGGACAGGGCAATGAGCAGTTCTTC. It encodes CASSPGQGNEQFF.

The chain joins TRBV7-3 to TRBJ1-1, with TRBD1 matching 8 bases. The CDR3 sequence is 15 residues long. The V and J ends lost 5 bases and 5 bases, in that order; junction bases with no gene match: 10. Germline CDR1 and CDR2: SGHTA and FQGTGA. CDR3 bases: TGTGCCAGCAGCCCGTCAGGGGGCGTCGGAACTGAAGCTTTCTTT. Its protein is CASSPSGGVGTEAFF. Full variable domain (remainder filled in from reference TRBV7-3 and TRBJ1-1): GAGVSQTPSNKVTEKGKYVELRCDPISGHTALYWYRQSLGQGPEFLIYFQGTGAADDSGLPNDRFFAVRPEGSVSTLKIQRTERGDSAVYLCASSPSGGVGTEAFFGQGTRLTVV.

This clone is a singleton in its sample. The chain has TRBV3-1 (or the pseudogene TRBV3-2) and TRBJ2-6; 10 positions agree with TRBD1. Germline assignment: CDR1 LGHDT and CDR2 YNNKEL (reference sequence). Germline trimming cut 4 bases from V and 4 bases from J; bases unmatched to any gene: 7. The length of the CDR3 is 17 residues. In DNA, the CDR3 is TGTGCCAGCAGCCTTAGGACAGGGGGGGCGGGGGCCAACGTCCTGACTTTC. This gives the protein CASSLRTGGAGANVLTF.

CDR3 in DNA: TGTGCCAGCAGTGCAGACAGGGGAAGAGATACGCAGTATTTT. Translation: CASSADRGRDTQYF. This sequence joins TRBV2 and TRBJ2-3; TRBD1 aligns across 8 bases. This CDR3 comprises 14 residues. In germline, CDR1 is SNHLY, CDR2 FYNNEI. V trimming: 4 bases; J trimming: 5 bases; junction bases outside the gene matches: 5.

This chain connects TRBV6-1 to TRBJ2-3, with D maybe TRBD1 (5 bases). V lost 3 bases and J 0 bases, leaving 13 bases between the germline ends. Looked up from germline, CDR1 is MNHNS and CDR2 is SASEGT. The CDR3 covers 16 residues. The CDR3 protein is CASSDRALSSTDTQYF. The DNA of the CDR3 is TGTGCCAGCAGTGACAGGGCCCTTTCTAGCACAGATACGCAGTATTTT.

The CDR3 coding sequence is TGTGCCAGCAGCTTGGTAGCGGGAGGGGCCACAGATACGCAGTATTTT. Encoded protein: CASSLVAGGATDTQYF. This sequence joins TRBV5-5 and TRBJ2-3, with 11 bases matching TRBD2. CDR3 length: 16 amino acids. Trimming removed 0 bases from V and 2 bases from J; junction bases left unmatched: 2. CDR1 and CDR2 (germline): SGHKS, YYEKEE (reference sequence).

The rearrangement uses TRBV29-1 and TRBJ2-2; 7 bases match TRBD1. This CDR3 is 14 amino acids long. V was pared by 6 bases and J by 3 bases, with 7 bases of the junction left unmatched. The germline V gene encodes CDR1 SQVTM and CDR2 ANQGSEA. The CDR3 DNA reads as TGCAGCGTACTTACAGGGGTGGACACCGGGGAGCTGTTTTTT. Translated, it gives CSVLTGVDTGELFF.

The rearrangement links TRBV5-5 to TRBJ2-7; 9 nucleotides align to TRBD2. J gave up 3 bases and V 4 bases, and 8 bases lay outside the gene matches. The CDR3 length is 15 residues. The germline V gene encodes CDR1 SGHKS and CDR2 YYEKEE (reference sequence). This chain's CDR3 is CASSLLAGELYEQYF. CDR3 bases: TGTGCCAGCAGCCTATTAGCGGGAGAGCTCTACGAGCAGTACTTC. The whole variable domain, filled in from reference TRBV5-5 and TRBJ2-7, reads DAGVTQSPTHLIKTRGQQVTLRCSPISGHKSVSWYQQVLGQGPQFIFQYYEKEERGRGNFPDRFSARQFPNYSSELNVNALLLGDSALYLCASSLLAGELYEQYFGPGTRLTVT.

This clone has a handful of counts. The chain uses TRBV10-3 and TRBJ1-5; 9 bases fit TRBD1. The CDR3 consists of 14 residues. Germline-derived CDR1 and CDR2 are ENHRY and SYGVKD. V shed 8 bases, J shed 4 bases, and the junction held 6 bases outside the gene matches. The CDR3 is CAIGGGQGNQPQHF. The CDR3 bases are TGTGCCATCGGAGGTGGACAGGGGAATCAGCCCCAGCATTTT.

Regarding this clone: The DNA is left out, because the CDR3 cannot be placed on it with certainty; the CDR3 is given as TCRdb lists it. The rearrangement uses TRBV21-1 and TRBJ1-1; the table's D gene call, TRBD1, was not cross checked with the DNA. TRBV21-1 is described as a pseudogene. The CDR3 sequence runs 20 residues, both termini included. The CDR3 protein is CASSSLFGAGARDMNTEAFF.

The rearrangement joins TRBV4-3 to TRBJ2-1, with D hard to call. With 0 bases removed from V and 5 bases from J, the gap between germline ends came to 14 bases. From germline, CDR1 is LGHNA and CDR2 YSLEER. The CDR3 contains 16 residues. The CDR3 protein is CASSQDSRVENNEQFF. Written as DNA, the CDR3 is TGCGCCAGCAGCCAAGATTCCCGCGTAGAAAACAATGAGCAGTTCTTC.

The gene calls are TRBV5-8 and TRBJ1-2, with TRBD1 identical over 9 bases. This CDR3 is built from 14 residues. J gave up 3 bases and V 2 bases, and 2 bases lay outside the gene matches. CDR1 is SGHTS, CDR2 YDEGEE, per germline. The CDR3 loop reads CASSLRDRDYGYTF. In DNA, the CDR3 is TGTGCCAGCAGCTTAAGGGACAGGGACTATGGCTACACCTTC.

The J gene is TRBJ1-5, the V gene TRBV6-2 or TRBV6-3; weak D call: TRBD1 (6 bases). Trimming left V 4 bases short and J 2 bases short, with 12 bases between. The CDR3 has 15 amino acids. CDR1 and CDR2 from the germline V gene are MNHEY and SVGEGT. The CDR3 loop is CASSSDSLGNQPQHF. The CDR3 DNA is TGTGCCAGCAGTTCGGACAGTTTAGGCAATCAGCCCCAGCATTTT.

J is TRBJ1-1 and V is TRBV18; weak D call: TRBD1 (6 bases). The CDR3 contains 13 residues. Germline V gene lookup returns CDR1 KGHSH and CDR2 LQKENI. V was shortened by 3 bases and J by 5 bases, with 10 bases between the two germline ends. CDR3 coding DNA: TGTGCCAGCTCACCGCAGCAGGGGACTGAAGCTTTCTTT. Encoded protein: CASSPQQGTEAFF.

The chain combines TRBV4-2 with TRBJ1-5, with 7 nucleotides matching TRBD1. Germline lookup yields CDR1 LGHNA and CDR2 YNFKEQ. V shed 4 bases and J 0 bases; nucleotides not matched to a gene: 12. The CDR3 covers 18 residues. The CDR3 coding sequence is TGTGCCAGCAGCCCATCAGGACAGGCTTCCTATAGCAATCAGCCCCAGCATTTT. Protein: CASSPSGQASYSNQPQHF.